Listed here are 2 T cell receptor beta chains from one sample, sequenced in a study of T cell repertoires in cytomegalovirus infection. TCRdb re-called the reads with MiXCR, one entry per CDR3 protein. The sample lists roughly 760,000 distinct CDR3 sequences; 35% to 45% were seen once. Sample: PBMCs. The source is a human donor in good health (CMV status not recorded). Some clones in this sample may be carry-over from other donors' samples.

The V gene is TRBV5-6, the J gene TRBJ1-5; D is perhaps TRBD1 (6 bases). The germline gives CDR1 SGHDT, CDR2 YYEEEE. This CDR3 is built from 15 residues. Trimming removed 0 bases from V and 4 bases from J, with 11 bases in between. The CDR3 region has the DNA TGTGCCAGCAGCTTGGGTACACAGGGTAATCAGCCCCAGCATTTT. It codes for CASSLGTQGNQPQHF.

This rearrangement joins TRBV7-3 to TRBJ2-1; tentative D call: TRBD1 (6 bases). Germline assignment: CDR1 SGHTA and CDR2 FQGTGA. This CDR3 has 11 amino acids. The V end was cut by 8 bases, the J end by 6 bases, with 8 bases between. In DNA, the CDR3 is TGTGCCAGCGGGACATCCAATGAGCAGTTCTTC. This encodes CASGTSNEQFF.